This is a list of T cell receptor beta chains from one sample in a study of blood T cell repertoires in COVID-19. The method was immunoSEQ multiplex PCR; TCRdb's version includes in-frame clones alone and lacks a portion of them. The sample has hundreds of thousands of clones, around four fifths seen once. Sequencing used peripheral blood. Source of these receptors: an elderly woman with active or convalescent COVID-19. CDR3s include the opening cysteine and the closing phenylalanine or tryptophan. The order of the fields is V gene, clone size, D gene, J gene, CDR3 protein, CDR3 DNA. The D gene is left open where the match is weak. Not all rows give a size; the values are once, few, many and, for expanded clones, a class.

V gene: TRBV7-2
clone size: NA
D gene: NA
J gene: TRBJ2-7
CDR3 protein: CASSHRDKPSYEQYF
CDR3 DNA: TGTGCCAGCAGCCACCGGGACAAACCTTCCTACGAGCAGTACTTC

V gene: TRBV5-6
clone size: NA
D gene: NA
J gene: TRBJ1-5
CDR3 protein: CASSLAGAKSNQPQHF
CDR3 DNA: TGTGCCAGCAGCTTGGCAGGGGCCAAGAGCAATCAGCCCCAGCATTTT

V gene: TRBV29-1
clone size: NA
D gene: TRBD1
J gene: TRBJ1-3
CDR3 protein: CSVEAGGGQGVYF
CDR3 DNA: TGCAGCGTTGAAGCCGGAGGAGGACAGGGTGTATATTTT

V gene: TRBV5-4
clone size: NA
D gene: NA
J gene: TRBJ1-3
CDR3 protein: CASSLGGRGSGNTIYF
CDR3 DNA: TGTGCCAGCAGCTTGGGGGGAAGGGGGTCTGGAAACACCATATATTTT

V gene: TRBV5-6
clone size: once
D gene: NA
J gene: TRBJ2-5
CDR3 protein: CASSLGWSAETQYF
CDR3 DNA: TGTGCCAGCAGCTTGGGGTGGTCCGCGGAGACCCAGTACTTC

V gene: TRBV5-4
clone size: NA
D gene: NA
J gene: TRBJ2-5
CDR3 protein: CASSLTDQETQYF
CDR3 DNA: TGTGCCAGCAGCTTGACGGACCAAGAGACCCAGTACTTC

V gene: TRBV5-1
clone size: NA
D gene: NA
J gene: TRBJ1-1
CDR3 protein: CASSVDRDTEAFF
CDR3 DNA: TGCGCCAGCAGCGTGGACAGAGACACTGAAGCTTTCTTT

V gene: TRBV11-3
clone size: NA
D gene: NA
J gene: TRBJ1-2
CDR3 protein: CASSEDSGYGYTF
CDR3 DNA: TGTGCCAGCTCGGAGGATTCCGGCTATGGCTACACCTTC

V gene: TRBV7-9
clone size: few
D gene: NA
J gene: TRBJ1-3
CDR3 protein: CASSFGQMGNTIYF
CDR3 DNA: TGTGCCAGCAGCTTTGGGCAAATGGGAAACACCATATATTTT

V gene: TRBV5-5
clone size: NA
D gene: NA
J gene: TRBJ1-1
CDR3 protein: CASSLAVLVNTEAFF
CDR3 DNA: TGTGCCAGCAGCTTGGCTGTATTAGTGAACACTGAAGCTTTCTTT

V gene: TRBV19
clone size: NA
D gene: NA
J gene: TRBJ2-5
CDR3 protein: CASSMSGAAVQETQYF
CDR3 DNA: TGTGCCAGTAGTATGTCAGGGGCCGCCGTGCAAGAGACCCAGTACTTC

V gene: TRBV5-4
clone size: NA
D gene: NA
J gene: TRBJ1-4
CDR3 protein: CASSIPGQRGEKLFF
CDR3 DNA: TGTGCCAGCAGCATTCCGGGACAAAGAGGAGAAAAACTGTTTTTT

V gene: TRBV28
clone size: NA
D gene: TRBD2
J gene: TRBJ2-2
CDR3 protein: CASSRWGLAGGSNTGELFF
CDR3 DNA: TGTGCCAGCAGTCGATGGGGACTAGCGGGGGGATCGAACACCGGGGAGCTGTTTTTT

V gene: TRBV6-5
clone size: NA
D gene: TRBD2
J gene: TRBJ2-3
CDR3 protein: CASSYSLAGVRSTQYF
CDR3 DNA: TGTGCCAGCAGTTACTCCTTAGCGGGAGTAAGGTCAACGCAGTATTTT

V gene: TRBV28
clone size: NA
D gene: NA
J gene: TRBJ1-2
CDR3 protein: CASDKTAYYGYTF
CDR3 DNA: TGTGCCAGCGATAAGACAGCCTACTATGGCTACACCTTC

V gene: TRBV5-5
clone size: NA
D gene: NA
J gene: TRBJ1-6
CDR3 protein: CASSLVQGKNSPLHF
CDR3 DNA: TGTGCCAGCAGCTTGGTGCAGGGGAAGAATTCACCCCTCCACTTT

V gene: TRBV9
clone size: NA
D gene: NA
J gene: TRBJ2-7
CDR3 protein: CASSAQGIGYEQYF
CDR3 DNA: TGTGCCAGCAGCGCGCAGGGGATAGGCTACGAGCAGTACTTC

V gene: TRBV5-1
clone size: once
D gene: NA
J gene: TRBJ2-5
CDR3 protein: CASSREGGRSQETQYF
CDR3 DNA: TGCGCCAGCAGCCGCGAGGGGGGGCGTTCACAAGAGACCCAGTACTTC

V gene: TRBV5-1
clone size: NA
D gene: NA
J gene: TRBJ1-2
CDR3 protein: CASSSAGQSDYGYTF
CDR3 DNA: TGCGCCAGCAGTTCCGCCGGACAGAGTGACTATGGCTACACCTTC

V gene: TRBV2
clone size: once
D gene: TRBD1
J gene: TRBJ2-7
CDR3 protein: CASRTRQGSYEQYF
CDR3 DNA: TGTGCCAGCAGGACGCGACAGGGGTCCTACGAGCAGTACTTC

V gene: TRBV6-2/TRBV6-3
clone size: NA
D gene: TRBD2
J gene: TRBJ2-7
CDR3 protein: CASSNHPSGSSYEQYF
CDR3 DNA: TGTGCCAGCAGTAACCACCCTAGCGGGAGCTCCTACGAGCAGTACTTC

V gene: TRBV6-2/TRBV6-3
clone size: few
D gene: NA
J gene: TRBJ2-7
CDR3 protein: CASSPSSSGEQYF
CDR3 DNA: TGTGCCAGCAGTCCCTCTAGCTCAGGCGAGCAGTACTTC

V gene: TRBV4-1
clone size: NA
D gene: NA
J gene: TRBJ1-2
CDR3 protein: CASSQPDRFGSDSF
CDR3 DNA: TGCGCCAGCAGCCAACCAGATCGTTTCGGGTCGGACAGCTTC

V gene: TRBV28
clone size: NA
D gene: TRBD1
J gene: TRBJ1-6
CDR3 protein: CASSPGTGVSPLHF
CDR3 DNA: TGTGCCAGCAGTCCCGGGACAGGGGTTTCACCCCTCCACTTT

V gene: TRBV12-3/TRBV12-4
clone size: few
D gene: NA
J gene: TRBJ1-2
CDR3 protein: CASSLSQNYGYTF
CDR3 DNA: TGTGCCAGCAGTTTAAGTCAGAACTATGGCTACACCTTC

V gene: TRBV2
clone size: once
D gene: TRBD1
J gene: TRBJ1-1
CDR3 protein: CASRYRGPPEAFF
CDR3 DNA: TGTGCCAGCAGATACAGGGGGCCACCTGAAGCTTTCTTT

V gene: TRBV7-3
clone size: NA
D gene: NA
J gene: TRBJ2-1
CDR3 protein: CASSLGPRVEFF
CDR3 DNA: TGTGCCAGCAGCTTAGGGCCCAGGGTTGAGTTCTTC

V gene: TRBV6-5
clone size: few
D gene: TRBD1
J gene: TRBJ1-5
CDR3 protein: CASGQGEAGNQPQHF
CDR3 DNA: TGTGCCAGCGGACAGGGAGAAGCCGGCAATCAGCCCCAGCATTTT

V gene: TRBV7-2
clone size: NA
D gene: NA
J gene: TRBJ1-1
CDR3 protein: CASSSTTGRTEAFF
CDR3 DNA: TGTGCCAGCAGCTCAACCACAGGGCGGACTGAAGCTTTCTTT

V gene: TRBV29-1
clone size: NA
D gene: NA
J gene: TRBJ2-7
CDR3 protein: CSVDGGPASEQYF
CDR3 DNA: TGCAGCGTTGACGGTGGGCCGGCCTCCGAGCAGTACTTC

V gene: TRBV5-4
clone size: NA
D gene: NA
J gene: TRBJ2-7
CDR3 protein: CASSLPRTDEQYF
CDR3 DNA: TGTGCCAGCAGCTTGCCCCGGACAGACGAGCAGTACTTC

V gene: TRBV20-1
clone size: NA
D gene: TRBD2
J gene: TRBJ2-1
CDR3 protein: CSASQGLAGNEQFF
CDR3 DNA: TGCAGTGCTAGTCAGGGACTAGCGGGGAATGAGCAGTTCTTC